The text below deals with one T cell receptor (beta chain). Antigen unknown. These data come from a study of post-analysis software for immune sequencing data. CDR1 is SGHAT, CDR2 FQNNGV, per germline. CDR3 size: 16 residues. Built from TCR beta cDNA, the libraries had unique molecular identifiers in them. There were about 1 to 10 million T cells, and around 500,000 cDNA molecules came from them. TCRdb itself ran the PCR reads through MiXCR, one entry per CDR3 protein. The sample has some 800,000 distinct CDR3 sequences; about 45% are singletons. Overall study results and limits: Significantly lower normalized Chao1 diversity was found in patients with multiple sclerosis relative to controls. Patients used a few TRBV segments, including TRBV5-6, TRBV5-1 and TRBV20-1, more often than controls.

The chain uses TRBV11-2 and TRBJ2-4; 10 bases match TRBD2. Judging by the DNA end, TRBJ2-7 fits better; the J call may be wrong. The receptor was derived from a girl between 5 and 17 years old with multiple sclerosis. The sample comprised blood. CDR3 coding DNA: TGTGCCAGCAGCTTAGTCACTAGCGGGGCATACTACGAGCAGTACTTC. It specifies CASSLVTSGAYYEQYF.